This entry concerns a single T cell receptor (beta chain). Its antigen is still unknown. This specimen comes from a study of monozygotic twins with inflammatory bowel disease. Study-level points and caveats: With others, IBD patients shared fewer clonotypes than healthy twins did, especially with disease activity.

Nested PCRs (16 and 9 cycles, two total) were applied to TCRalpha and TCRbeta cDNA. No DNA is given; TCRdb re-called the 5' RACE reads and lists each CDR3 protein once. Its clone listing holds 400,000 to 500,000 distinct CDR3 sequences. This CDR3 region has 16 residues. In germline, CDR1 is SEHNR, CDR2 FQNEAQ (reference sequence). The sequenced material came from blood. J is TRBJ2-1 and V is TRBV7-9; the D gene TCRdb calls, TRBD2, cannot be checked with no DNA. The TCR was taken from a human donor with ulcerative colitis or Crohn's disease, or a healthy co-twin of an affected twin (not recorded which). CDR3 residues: CASSLGSGMEGNEQFF. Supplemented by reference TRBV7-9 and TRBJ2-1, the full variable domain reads DTGVSQNPRHKITKRGQNVTFRCDPISEHNRLYWYRQTLGQGPEFLTYFQNEAQLEKSRLLSDRFSAERPKGSFSTLEIQRTEQGDSAMYLCASSLGSGMEGNEQFFGPGTRLTVL.